The 15 T cell receptor beta chains in this list originate from one sample, sequenced in a study of T cells in Graves' hyperthyroidism and ophthalmopathy. Amplification yielded TCR beta CDR3 regions, with RNA transcripts as the source. TCR CDR3 regions were first amplified by RT-PCR with HTBI primers. MiXCR, applied by TCRdb to the multiplex PCR reads, yields one record per CDR3 protein. The data hold some 350,000 distinct CDR3 sequences, with 19% observed a single time. The sequenced sample was blood. All receptors come from a woman aged 18-29 years with Graves' hyperthyroidism.

This clonotype showed up just once. The V gene is TRBV12-3 or TRBV12-4, the J gene TRBJ1-1; no clear D. Trimming stripped 1 base from V and 10 bases from J, with 10 bases between. There are 12 residues in the CDR3. CDR3 sequence (DNA): TGTGCCAGCAGTTTAGTCCGCGGTTCAGCTTTCTTT. This codes for CASSLVRGSAFF.

V gene TRBV12-3 or TRBV12-4 combines with J gene TRBJ1-3; D is possibly TRBD1 (5 bases). This CDR3 region has 12 residues. The V end was cut by 6 bases, the J end by 3 bases, with 6 bases between. The CDR3 DNA reads as TGTGCCAGCAGGGGGCGTGGAAACACCATATATTTT. It yields the protein CASRGRGNTIYF.

This clonotype was counted many times. The V gene is TRBV28, the J gene TRBJ1-1; TRBD1 might be the D (6 bases). The V gene's germline CDR1 is MDHEN and CDR2 SYDVKM. The CDR3 has 15 amino acids. With 4 bases removed from V and 5 bases from J, the gap between germline ends came to 17 bases. This CDR3 reads CASSYAAPGETEAFF. The CDR3 DNA is TGTGCCAGCAGTTACGCCGCTCCAGGGGAGACTGAAGCTTTCTTT.

In its sample, this clonotype was seen many times. J is TRBJ1-1 and V is TRBV10-3; D might be TRBD1 (6 bases). The CDR3 is 13 amino acids. V shed 6 bases and J shed 1 base, with 9 bases lying between them. Germline V gene sequence: CDR1 ENHRY, CDR2 SYGVKD. CDR3 protein: CAIRDRPNTEAFF. CDR3 nucleotides: TGTGCCATCAGGGACAGACCGAACACTGAAGCTTTCTTT.

Many counts were recorded for this clonotype. This rearrangement joins TRBV7-3 to TRBJ2-5, with 10 bases fitting TRBD2. The germline CDR1 and CDR2 sequences are SGHTA and FQGTGA. The CDR3 covers 16 residues. V trimming: 5 bases; J trimming: 2 bases; junction bases outside the gene matches: 8. This chain's CDR3 is CASSRGASGGQETQYF. CDR3 nucleotide sequence: TGTGCCAGCAGCCGGGGGGCTAGCGGGGGACAAGAGACCCAGTACTTC.

This clonotype was counted at least ten times. The V gene is TRBV10-3, the J gene TRBJ1-2; D remains ambiguous. The CDR3 loop spans 13 amino acids. V dropped 4 bases and J dropped 1 base, with 7 bases sitting between them. Per germline, CDR1 ENHRY and CDR2 SYGVKD. The CDR3 region has the DNA TGTGCCATCAGTGCCCAGAGTAACTATGGCTACACCTTC. Its translation is CAISAQSNYGYTF.

This clonotype was counted ten times or more. The chain joins TRBV7-3 to TRBJ1-2, with D uncertain. This CDR3 is 14 amino acids long. Germline V gene lookup returns CDR1 SGHTA and CDR2 FQGTGA. V gave up 2 bases and J gave up 5 bases, with 12 bases separating them. DNA for the CDR3: TGTGCCAGCAGCTTAGCCCGGTGGAATTATGGCTACACCTTC. Its translation: CASSLARWNYGYTF.

This clonotype was detected ten times or more. The J gene is TRBJ2-4, the V gene TRBV20-1, with unresolved D. Per germline, CDR1 DFQATT and CDR2 SNEGSKA (reference sequence). The CDR3 loop spans 15 amino acids. V dropped 3 bases and J dropped 1 base, with 13 bases sitting between them. The CDR3 is CSARVLEVAKNIQYF. For the CDR3, the DNA is TGCAGTGCTAGGGTACTCGAGGTGGCCAAAAACATTCAGTACTTC.

About this clonotype itself: A much larger clone sits a single nucleotide away, making a read error possible. The chain recombines TRBV15 with TRBJ1-1; maybe TRBD1 (5 bases). CDR1 and CDR2 from the germline V gene are LNHNV and YYDKDF (reference sequence). CDR3 length equals 15 residues. CDR3 coding DNA: TGTGCCACCAGCAGTGACCCGCGGGGCGACACTGAAGCTTGCTTT. The encoded protein is CATSSDPRGDTEACF.

This clonotype was picked up a small number of times. The V gene is TRBV18, the J gene TRBJ1-1; 8 bases agree with TRBD1. The CDR3 loop spans 14 amino acids. Germline V gene data show CDR1 as KGHSH and CDR2 as LQKENI. The trim removed 5 bases at V and 5 bases at J, leaving 7 bases unmatched. The CDR3, as DNA: TGTGCCAGCTCAGAAACTACAGGGGGTACTGAAGCTTTCTTT. Its protein is CASSETTGGTEAFF. Variable domain in full (rest from reference TRBV18 and TRBJ1-1): NAGVMQNPRHLVRRRGQEARLRCSPMKGHSHVYWYRQLPEEGLKFMVYLQKENIIDESGMPKERFSAEFPKEGPSILRIQQVVRGDSAAYFCASSETTGGTEAFFGQGTRLTVV.

This clonotype was seen ten or more times. V is TRBV10-3 and J is TRBJ1-1; the match to TRBD1 covers 8 bases. The junction had 3 bases not matched to a gene; V was cut back by 3 bases and J by 3 bases. The CDR3 covers 14 residues. Per germline, CDR1 ENHRY and CDR2 SYGVKD. CDR3 loop: CAISDRGQDTEAFF. CDR3 nucleotide sequence: TGTGCCATCAGTGACAGGGGGCAAGACACTGAAGCTTTCTTT.

This clonotype has a count of ten or more. The V call is TRBV20-1, the J call TRBJ1-1, with 8 nucleotides matching TRBD1. The CDR3 totals 13 residues. Germline CDR1 and CDR2: DFQATT and SNEGSKA (reference sequence). V gave up 6 bases and J gave up 4 bases; unmatched junction bases: 7. The chain's CDR3 is CSAPDRVGTEAFF. Written as DNA, the CDR3 is TGCAGTGCACCGGACAGGGTTGGCACTGAAGCTTTCTTT.

This clonotype was picked up many times. The V call is TRBV12-5, the J call TRBJ1-1; D is perhaps TRBD1 (6 bases). V dropped 2 bases and J dropped 1 base, with 20 bases sitting between them. The germline gives CDR1 LGHNT, CDR2 FRNRAP. The CDR3 runs 18 residues. The CDR3 DNA reads TGTGCTAGTGGTTTGTCACCCTTAGGGGGGGGCCGGAACACTGAAGCTTTCTTT. This sequence encodes CASGLSPLGGGRNTEAFF.

Ten or more counts support this clonotype. V is TRBV19 and J is TRBJ2-7; possible D gene TRBD2, 5 bases. Germline CDR1 LNHDA, CDR2 SQIVND (reference sequence). This CDR3 contains 13 residues. Trimming shortened V by 10 bases and J by 4 bases, and 17 bases separated the two germline ends. CDR3 DNA: TGTGCCATCCCTTGCGGTCGGGGTTACGAGCAGTACTTC. Its protein product is CAIPCGRGYEQYF.

Notes on this clonotype: The missing conserved phenylalanine or tryptophan at the end of this CDR3 makes a read error likely. The V and J genes are TRBV27 and TRBJ2-7; 7 bases are a match to TRBD1. Germline V gene sequence: CDR1 MNHEY, CDR2 SMNVEV (reference sequence). CDR3 size: 15 residues. V was clipped by 3 bases and J by 0 bases; unmatched bases: 5. CDR3: CASSFGAGGSYEQYY. In DNA form, the CDR3 reads TGTGCCAGCAGTTTTGGGGCAGGGGGCTCCTACGAGCAGTACTAC.